This T cell receptor beta chain comes out of a study of T cell responses to AZD1222 COVID-19 vaccine. Across the whole study: Timing groups of about 4 and about 12 weeks for second doses were pooled. Study results and caveats: Spike-specific TCR repertoires showed rising breadth and depth after two AZD1222 doses. Spike regions recognized by vaccine-associated CD4 TCRs spanned the protein, led by 160-218 and 743-854. Reportedly, close to half of spike-specific TCRs are directed against unmutated variant regions.

Per germline, CDR1 SEHNR and CDR2 FQNEAQ (reference sequence). V was cut by 6 bases and J by 5 bases, with 1 base left in between. This CDR3 contains 10 residues. Generated by immunoSEQ multiplex PCR, the TCRdb table keeps only in-frame clones and is missing some. This table holds roughly 130,000 clones, about 91% found once. In regard to this clone: Its antigen is still unknown.

This sequence was found in an adult in good health. Sequencing was performed on peripheral blood, taken on day 0 of AZD1222 vaccination. This chain uses TRBV7-9 with TRBJ2-2; unclear D gene. CDR3 in amino acids: CASSTGELFF. For the CDR3, the DNA is TGTGCCAGCAGTACCGGGGAGCTGTTTTTT.